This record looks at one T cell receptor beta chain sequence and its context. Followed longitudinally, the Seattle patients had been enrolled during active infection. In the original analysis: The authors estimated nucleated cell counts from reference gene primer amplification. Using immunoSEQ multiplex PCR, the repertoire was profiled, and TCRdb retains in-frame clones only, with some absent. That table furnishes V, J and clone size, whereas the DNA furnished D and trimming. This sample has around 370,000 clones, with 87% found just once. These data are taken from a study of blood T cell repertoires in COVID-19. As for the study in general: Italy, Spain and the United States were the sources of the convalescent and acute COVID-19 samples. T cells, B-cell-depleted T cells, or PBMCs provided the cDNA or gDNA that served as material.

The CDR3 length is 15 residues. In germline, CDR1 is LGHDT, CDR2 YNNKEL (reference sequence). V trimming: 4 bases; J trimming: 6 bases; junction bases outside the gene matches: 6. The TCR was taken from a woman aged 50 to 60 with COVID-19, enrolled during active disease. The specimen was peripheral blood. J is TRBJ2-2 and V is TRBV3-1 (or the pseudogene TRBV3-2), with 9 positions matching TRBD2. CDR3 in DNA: TGTGCCAGCAGCCCGAGGACTAGCGTGGCCGGGGAGCTGTTTTTT. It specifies CASSPRTSVAGELFF.